These T cell receptor beta chains were read from a single sample in a study of cytomegalovirus exposure and HLA in healthy donors. Using immunoSEQ multiplex PCR, the repertoire was profiled, and TCRdb retains in-frame clones only, with some absent. Of about 120,000 clones in the sample, approximately 87% are singletons; the top ten hold about 20%. The sequenced sample consisted of PBMCs. The receptors derive from a young man in good health and CMV-seropositive. CDR3s include the opening cysteine and the closing phenylalanine or tryptophan. D genes are given only for firm matches. Clone size is given for some rows only: seen once, a few or many times, or a class if the clone is expanded.

clone size,J gene,D gene,V gene,CDR3 protein
once,TRBJ1-4,NA,TRBV18,CASSPGLQLTLNEKLFF
NA,TRBJ1-1,TRBD1,TRBV28,CASRETGGASEAFF
few,TRBJ2-7,NA,TRBV18,CASSPRQGGSYEQYF
NA,TRBJ2-7,TRBD1,TRBV7-9,CASSPPGQAYEQYF
NA,TRBJ1-2,TRBD1,TRBV5-4,CASSRTGIYGYTF
once,TRBJ2-7,NA,TRBV13,CASSRGTSLAEQYF
NA,TRBJ2-7,NA,TRBV7-8,CASSPLPTVSYEQYF
NA,TRBJ2-7,NA,TRBV28,CASKDRYYEQYF
once,TRBJ2-1,NA,TRBV7-8,CASSLPSGNEQFF
few,TRBJ1-1,NA,TRBV2,CASSERGTEAFF
NA,TRBJ1-2,TRBD1,TRBV6-5,CASSYTGEAYGYTF
NA,TRBJ2-2,NA,TRBV6-1,CASSERWGDPNTGELFF
NA,TRBJ2-2,TRBD1,TRBV19,CASRQGSSTGELFF
once,TRBJ1-6,NA,TRBV30,CALELANNSPLHF
NA,TRBJ2-1,TRBD2,TRBV14,CASSPGTSGVNEQFF
NA,TRBJ2-7,TRBD2,TRBV6-4,CASSRLAGSYEQYF
once,TRBJ1-6,TRBD1,TRBV13,CASSGRTGVAPLHF
few,TRBJ1-5,NA,TRBV6-5,CASSAAQEGRQPQHF
NA,TRBJ2-3,TRBD2,TRBV4-2,CASSQGTSGGYYTDTQYF
NA,TRBJ2-2,TRBD2,TRBV28,CASSFLAGETGELFF
few,TRBJ2-7,NA,TRBV28,CASNLGGYEQYF
NA,TRBJ2-1,TRBD2,TRBV9,CASSVTSGGAGEQFF
NA,TRBJ1-1,NA,TRBV19,CASSRIWSGTEAFF
NA,TRBJ2-1,TRBD2,TRBV9,CASSSQSGGDYNEQFF
NA,TRBJ1-1,NA,TRBV30,CAWIRPGTEAFF
NA,TRBJ2-5,TRBD2,TRBV6-5,CASSYSSSGGEETQYF
NA,TRBJ2-1,TRBD2,TRBV13,CASSQQRGLVNEQFF
NA,TRBJ2-2,TRBD2,TRBV7-3,CASSLSSGGNTGELFF
NA,TRBJ2-7,TRBD1,TRBV29-1,CSVEDPGQGIHEQYF
NA,TRBJ2-5,TRBD1,TRBV25-1,CAIMGQGQETQYF
few,TRBJ1-1,NA,TRBV10-1,CASSVGGNTEAFF
NA,TRBJ2-3,NA,TRBV4-2,CASSYGLPTDTQYF
NA,TRBJ1-3,TRBD1,TRBV9,CASSRRPGQGAGNTIYF
NA,TRBJ2-1,NA,TRBV11-1,CASSLSFEQFF
NA,TRBJ2-7,TRBD1,TRBV10-3,CAIRNFRDSYEQYF
NA,TRBJ2-3,NA,TRBV7-9,CASSLLQGGRTDTQYF
NA,TRBJ2-3,TRBD2,TRBV6-1,CASSSERGGTDTQYF
NA,TRBJ2-1,NA,TRBV14,CASSLYRGGPYNEQFF
NA,TRBJ2-7,NA,TRBV7-6,CASSLGGGGVLSSYEQYF
NA,TRBJ2-7,NA,TRBV6-1,CASLQGGEQYF
NA,TRBJ1-5,NA,TRBV19,CASSIEGVAQPQHF
NA,TRBJ1-1,TRBD1,TRBV2,CASSPGGQGWTEAFF